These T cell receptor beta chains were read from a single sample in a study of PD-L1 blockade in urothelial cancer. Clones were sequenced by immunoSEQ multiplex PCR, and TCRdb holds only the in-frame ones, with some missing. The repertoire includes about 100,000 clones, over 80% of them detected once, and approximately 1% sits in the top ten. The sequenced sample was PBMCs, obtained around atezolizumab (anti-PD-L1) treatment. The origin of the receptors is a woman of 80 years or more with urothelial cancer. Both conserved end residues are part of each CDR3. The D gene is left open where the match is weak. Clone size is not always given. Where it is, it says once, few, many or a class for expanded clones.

TGCGCCAGCAGCTCCCCCTCCAGACAGGGGACCGGGGAGCTGTTTTTT	CASSSPSRQGTGELFF	TRBV5-1	TRBJ2-2	NA	TRBD1
TGTGCCAGCAGGGGACAGGGGATAAAGCATTATCAGCCCCAGCATTTT	CASRGQGIKHYQPQHF	TRBV28	TRBJ1-5	once	TRBD1
TGTGCCAGCAGTTTATCTGTAGCGAGCACAGATACGCAGTATTTT	CASSLSVASTDTQYF	TRBV27	TRBJ2-3	NA	NA
TGCGCCAGCAGCCAAGATGCTCCGGCGGGGGGCCTCTATGGCTACACCTTC	CASSQDAPAGGLYGYTF	TRBV4-1	TRBJ1-2	once	NA
TGTGCCAGCAGCCAGGGTCTTAGCGGGGGAATCTACAATGAGCAGTTCTTC	CASSQGLSGGIYNEQFF	TRBV4-2	TRBJ2-1	NA	TRBD2
TGTGCCAGCAGCTTAGACGAGGAGCAGTACTTC	CASSLDEEQYF	TRBV11-2	TRBJ2-7	NA	NA
TGCGCCAGCAGCTTGGCGACAGGGGGGAACACCGGGGAGCTGTTTTTT	CASSLATGGNTGELFF	TRBV5-1	TRBJ2-2	few	TRBD1
TGTGCCAGCAGCTTAGGAGCTGGAAACACCATATATTTT	CASSLGAGNTIYF	TRBV7-9	TRBJ1-3	few	NA
TGTGCCAGCAGCCTACTAGGACAGCCCCAGCATTTT	CASSLLGQPQHF	TRBV14	TRBJ1-5	NA	NA
TGTGCCAGCACCTTTCTGGGGGCAGGTCAGCCCCAGCATTTT	CASTFLGAGQPQHF	TRBV2	TRBJ1-5	NA	NA
TGTGCCTGGTATCGACAGGGGAGCGTAGCTTTCTTT	CAWYRQGSVAFF	TRBV30	TRBJ1-1	NA	TRBD1
TGTGCCTGGAGTGTGGGGGGGAAGTGGGAAAAACTGTTTTTT	CAWSVGGKWEKLFF	TRBV30	TRBJ1-4	NA	NA
TGTGCCAGCAGCTTAGCTGGGCAGGGGGCGCATGGTGAGCAGTTCTTC	CASSLAGQGAHGEQFF	TRBV7-9	TRBJ2-1	NA	TRBD1
TGCGCCAGCAGCTTGGGTCCCAGCGGGAGGGCCATCACCGCCGAGCAGTACTTC	CASSLGPSGRAITAEQYF	TRBV5-1	TRBJ2-7	few	TRBD2
TGTGCCTGGAGTGAGACAGATATGAACACTGAAGCTTTCTTT	CAWSETDMNTEAFF	TRBV30	TRBJ1-1	once	NA
TGTGCCAGCAGTCCCGGGACTAGCGGGAGCGATGAGCAGTTCTTC	CASSPGTSGSDEQFF	TRBV6-4	TRBJ2-1	NA	TRBD2
TGTGCCACGTCGCCTGGGACAGTGGCAGATACGCAGTATTTT	CATSPGTVADTQYF	TRBV15	TRBJ2-3	NA	TRBD1
TGTGCCAGCAGCTTAGGTCGACAGGCCTCTGGGGCCAACGTCCTGACTTTC	CASSLGRQASGANVLTF	TRBV7-9	TRBJ2-6	NA	NA
TGTGCCAGCAGCCAAGATCGAGTAGCGGGAGAAGCCGGGGAGCTGTTTTTT	CASSQDRVAGEAGELFF	TRBV14	TRBJ2-2	NA	TRBD2
TGTGCCAGCAGCCAAGGGCCTAGCGGGAGGGAGGAGCAGTACTTC	CASSQGPSGREEQYF	TRBV4-2	TRBJ2-7	NA	TRBD2
TGTGCCAGCTCAAAGGACAGGGCAAATAGCAATCAGCCCCAGCATTTT	CASSKDRANSNQPQHF	TRBV18	TRBJ1-5	NA	TRBD1
TGTGCCAGCAGTCTACTAGCGGGAGGGGCGACAGATACGCAGTATTTT	CASSLLAGGATDTQYF	TRBV27	TRBJ2-3	NA	TRBD2
TGCGCCAGCAGCGGGGCAGAAGACTCTGGAAACACCATATATTTT	CASSGAEDSGNTIYF	TRBV5-1	TRBJ1-3	NA	NA
TGCAGCGCCGGGACAGGCGACTACGAGCAGTACTTC	CSAGTGDYEQYF	TRBV29-1	TRBJ2-7	NA	TRBD1
TGTGCCAGCTCACCGCCTAATTCCCCGGGAGGGGAGCTGTTTTTT	CASSPPNSPGGELFF	TRBV18	TRBJ2-2	NA	NA
TGTGCCAGCTCTCCGACAGGTTTCGACGAGCAGTACTTC	CASSPTGFDEQYF	TRBV18	TRBJ2-7	NA	NA
TGTGCCAGCTCACTCTCCAGGAACACTGAAGCTTTCTTT	CASSLSRNTEAFF	TRBV18	TRBJ1-1	NA	NA
TGTGCCAGTAGTACGGGACAGATGAACACCGGGGAGCTGTTTTTT	CASSTGQMNTGELFF	TRBV19	TRBJ2-2	once	TRBD1
TGCGCCAGCAGTTCACAGGGGGCGCCTATGGCTTTCTTT	CASSSQGAPMAFF	TRBV10-1	TRBJ1-1	NA	TRBD1
TGTGCCAGCAGCCAAGGTCACAGGGGTAATGAGCAGTTCTTC	CASSQGHRGNEQFF	TRBV14	TRBJ2-1	NA	TRBD1
TGTGCCAGCAGCGTGGGCAGGATCCCGAGCAATCAGCCCCAGCATTTT	CASSVGRIPSNQPQHF	TRBV5-8	TRBJ1-5	NA	NA
TGTGCCAGCTCACCACTCCTTTCGGCAGAGGAGTATGGCTATGGCTACACCTTC	CASSPLLSAEEYGYGYTF	TRBV18	TRBJ1-2	NA	NA
TGTGCCAGCAGTCCTCAAAGTGGGGGCGTACCTACCTACGAGCAGTACTTC	CASSPQSGGVPTYEQYF	TRBV28	TRBJ2-7	once	NA
TGTGCCAGCAGTGAAATCCCAGGGGCCGTGGGGGAGACCCAGTACTTC	CASSEIPGAVGETQYF	TRBV6-1	TRBJ2-5	NA	NA
TGTGCCAGCAGTGAAGCGCTGGGCAGGTCGACTCAGCCCCAGCATTTT	CASSEALGRSTQPQHF	TRBV2	TRBJ1-5	NA	NA
TGCAGTGTTCCCATAGCTGGCTACACCTTC	CSVPIAGYTF	TRBV20-1	TRBJ1-2	NA	NA